What follows are 27 T cell receptor beta chains derived from one specimen sequenced in a study of T cell changes during pregnancy in multiple sclerosis (dated by TCRdb to the late 2010s). Libraries were prepared through the immunoSEQ multiplex PCR assay. As stored in TCRdb, this immuneACCESS dataset retains in-frame rearrangements with V and J assigned. A fraction of the clones does not appear; measured against another copy, unresolved V genes explain less than half of the discrepancy, and the remainder lacks a known reason. The sample table records tens of thousands of clones; around 94% of these occur just once. More than 2% of the sample belongs to the ten largest clones. The sample consisted of peripheral blood, taken after pregnancy. The receptor set was obtained from a female donor with multiple sclerosis, enrolled in a pregnancy study.

The gene calls are TRBV2 and TRBJ2-2; D is perhaps TRBD1 (5 bases). The V end was cut by 6 bases, the J end by 0 bases, with 20 bases between. The CDR3 is 18 amino acids. Per germline, CDR1 SNHLY and CDR2 FYNNEI. This chain's CDR3 is CASRQGLLLITNTGELFF. As DNA, the CDR3 is TGTGCCAGCAGGCAGGGTCTTCTATTAATAACGAACACCGGGGAGCTGTTTTTT.

The chain links TRBV5-6 to TRBJ2-7; D gene uncertain. This CDR3 has 14 residues. CDR1 and CDR2 from the germline V gene are SGHDT and YYEEEE. The ends were cut back, 2 bases at V and 3 bases at J, with 12 bases in the middle. This chain's CDR3 is CASSLALKSYEQYF. For the CDR3, the DNA is TGTGCCAGCAGCTTAGCTCTGAAAAGCTACGAGCAGTACTTC.

The V gene is TRBV10-3, the J gene TRBJ1-2; 7 bases align to TRBD1. Germline V CDR1 and CDR2: ENHRY, SYGVKD. This CDR3 has 12 residues. CDR3 DNA sequence: TGTGCTACCCAAAACAGGGGTGATGGCTACACCTTC. Translating gives CATQNRGDGYTF.

This sequence joins TRBV9 and TRBJ2-5; 8 bases match TRBD1. V shed 4 bases and J 4 bases; nucleotides not matched to a gene: 9. Germline V CDR1 and CDR2: SGDLS, YYNGEE. CDR3 length equals 15 residues. DNA of the CDR3: TGTGCCAGCAGCCCCAGACAGGGGTGGGTAGAGACCCAGTACTTC. Its translation: CASSPRQGWVETQYF.

The chain is built from TRBV12-2 and TRBJ1-1. TRBV12-2 is shown as a pseudogene. There are 10 residues in the CDR3. The CDR3 protein is CASINTEAFF. CDR3 bases: TGTGCAAGTATAAACACTGAAGCTTTCTTT.

The chain has TRBV9 and TRBJ2-3; D is perhaps TRBD2 (6 bases). The CDR3 is 14 amino acids. Deletions cut 1 base from V and 4 bases from J, with 10 bases between. The germline CDR1 and CDR2 sequences are SGDLS and YYNGEE. CDR3 DNA sequence: TGTGCCAGCAGCGTAAGGGGAGGACCAGATACGCAGTATTTT. Protein product: CASSVRGGPDTQYF.

The V call is TRBV2, the J call TRBJ2-2; 8 nucleotides match TRBD2. This CDR3 contains 16 residues. Per the germline V gene, CDR1 is SNHLY and CDR2 is FYNNEI. The V and J ends lost 3 bases and 5 bases, in that order; junction bases with no gene match: 8. This CDR3 is CASSELAGGRTGELFF. Written as DNA, the CDR3 is TGTGCCAGCAGTGAGCTTGCGGGGGGCAGAACCGGGGAGCTGTTTTTT.

The chain has TRBV7-2 and TRBJ2-2; D perhaps matches TRBD1 (5 bases). Germline V CDR1 and CDR2: SGHTA, FQGNSA. The V gene lost 5 bases and the J gene lost 6 bases, with 19 bases spanning the gap. The CDR3 is 16 amino acids. The CDR3 reads CASSPAAGRVAGELFF. The CDR3 DNA reads as TGTGCCAGCAGCCCCGCTGCCGGCAGGGTAGCCGGGGAGCTGTTTTTT.

Only a few counts were recorded for this clone. The chain links TRBV30 to TRBJ1-5; D is perhaps TRBD1 (6 bases). Trimming cost V 0 bases and J 5 bases, with 11 bases left between them. CDR1 and CDR2 (germline): GTSNPN, SVGIG (reference sequence). The CDR3 sequence is 14 residues long. As DNA, the CDR3 is TGTGCCTGGAGTGTAGGGCAGGGGCATCAGCCCCAGCATTTT. Amino acid sequence: CAWSVGQGHQPQHF. Full variable domain (missing parts from reference TRBV30 and TRBJ1-5): SQTIHQWPATLVQPVGSPLSLECTVEGTSNPNLYWYRQAAGRGLQLLFYSVGIGQISSEVPQNLSASRPQDRQFILSSKKLLLSDSGFYLCAWSVGQGHQPQHFGDGTRLSIL.

The V call is TRBV5-4, the J call TRBJ2-2; 10 nucleotides agree with TRBD1. The CDR3 length is 16 residues. Germline CDR1 SGHNT, CDR2 YYREEE (reference sequence). Trimming removed 5 bases from V and 1 base from J; junction bases left unmatched: 5. CDR3 loop: CASSVGQGGNTGELFF. DNA of the CDR3: TGTGCCAGCAGTGTCGGACAGGGGGGGAACACCGGGGAGCTGTTTTTT.

The chain links TRBV2 to TRBJ1-1; 10 bases agree with TRBD1. The CDR3 length is 16 residues. The germline V gene encodes CDR1 SNHLY and CDR2 FYNNEI. V shed 3 bases and J 1 base; nucleotides not matched to a gene: 5. The CDR3 here is CASSDTRQGANTEAFF. In DNA form, the CDR3 reads TGTGCCAGCAGTGACACAAGACAGGGGGCGAACACTGAAGCTTTCTTT.

The genes are TRBV19 and TRBJ2-7; 8 bases align to TRBD1. V lost 4 bases to trimming and J lost 3 bases; unmatched junction nucleotides: 5. The CDR3 is 14 amino acids. Germline V lookup: CDR1 LNHDA, CDR2 SQIVND (reference sequence). In DNA, the CDR3 is TGTGCCAGTAGTAACAGGGGGAATTACTACGAGCAGTACTTC. Its protein is CASSNRGNYYEQYF.

The chain recombines TRBV7-6 with TRBJ1-3; no clear D gene. Germline V gives CDR1 SGHVS, CDR2 FNYEAQ. The V end lost 7 bases, the J end lost 1 base, and 14 bases lay between the germline ends. The CDR3 extends over 15 amino acids. CDR3 sequence: CASNNGPVSGNTIYF. In DNA form, the CDR3 reads TGTGCCAGCAACAATGGGCCAGTTTCTGGAAACACCATATATTTT. Looking up the rest from reference TRBV7-6 and TRBJ1-3 gives the full variable domain: GAGVSQSPRYKVTKRGQDVALRCDPISGHVSLYWYRQALGQGPEFLTYFNYEAQQDKSGLPNDRFSAERPEGSISTLTIQRTEQRDSAMYRCASNNGPVSGNTIYFGEGSWLTVV.

This sequence joins TRBV30 and TRBJ2-2; 8 nucleotides match TRBD2. J gave up 3 bases and V 2 bases, and 11 bases lay outside the gene matches. The CDR3 runs 17 residues. Germline CDR1 and CDR2: GTSNPN and SVGIG (reference sequence). The CDR3, as DNA: TGTGCCTGGAGTCCTAGGAGAGCGGGAGTCTACACCGGGGAGCTGTTTTTT. Translated, it gives CAWSPRRAGVYTGELFF.

The V and J genes are TRBV7-3 and TRBJ2-3, with 13 bases fitting TRBD2. The CDR3 covers 16 residues. The J segment lost 0 bases and the V segment lost 5 bases, leaving 2 bases of the junction unmatched. CDR1 SGHTA and CDR2 FQGTGA come from the germline V gene. CDR3 DNA sequence: TGTGCCAGCAGCCGGACTAGCGGGGGTAGCACAGATACGCAGTATTTT. Translated, it gives CASSRTSGGSTDTQYF.

This chain connects TRBV7-2 to TRBJ2-7, with TRBD1 matching over 8 bases. CDR1 is SGHTA, CDR2 FQGNSA, per germline. The CDR3 covers 14 residues. With 5 bases clipped from V and 3 bases from J, the junction kept 6 bases outside the gene matches. The chain's CDR3 is CASSPDRVNYEQYF. The CDR3 DNA sequence: TGTGCCAGCAGCCCGGACAGGGTAAACTACGAGCAGTACTTC.

The chain couples TRBV6-5 to TRBJ2-7, with 8 bases matching TRBD1. Germline assignment: CDR1 MNHEY and CDR2 SVGAGI. This CDR3 contains 14 residues. V lost 6 bases and J lost 2; bases outside the gene matches: 6. DNA of the CDR3: TGTGCCAGCAGGACCCCGGACAGGGCCTACGAGCAGTACTTC. Translated: CASRTPDRAYEQYF.

The chain couples TRBV4-1 to TRBJ2-7, with 7 bases fitting TRBD1. The CDR3 is 17 residues long. The trim removed 1 base at V and 0 bases at J, leaving 9 bases unmatched. Germline assignment: CDR1 MGHRA and CDR2 YSYEKL. CDR3 bases: TGCGCCAGCAGCCAAGGTCGGGACAGACATAGCTCCTACGAGCAGTACTTC. It specifies CASSQGRDRHSSYEQYF.

A note on this clone: This same CDR3 is encoded by further DNA sequences in the sample. The CDR3 sequence: CASSQDLGLAGGQETQYF. The CDR3 DNA reads as TGCGCCAGCAGCCAAGATCTGGGGCTAGCGGGAGGCCAAGAGACCCAGTACTTC. The V call is TRBV4-1, the J call TRBJ2-5, with 11 nucleotides matching TRBD2. The V segment lost 0 bases and the J segment 1 base; nucleotides outside the gene matches: 7. This CDR3 contains 18 residues. The germline V gene has CDR1 MGHRA and CDR2 YSYEKL.

The CDR3 region has the DNA TGCGCCAGCAGCTTTACCGCAACAGGGGGCGAGGAGCTGTTTTTT. Protein: CASSFTATGGEELFF. V is TRBV5-1 and J is TRBJ2-2, with 9 bases aligning to TRBD1. Unmatched junction bases numbered 9, after V lost 2 bases and J lost 10 bases. Germline V CDR1 and CDR2: SGHRS, YFSETQ. The CDR3 consists of 15 residues.

In DNA, the CDR3 is TGTGCCTTACGAGAATCTGGAAACACCATATATTTT. Its protein product is CALRESGNTIYF. This sequence joins TRBV30 and TRBJ1-3; D gene ambiguous. Trimming removed 7 bases at V and 1 base at J, with 8 bases between. CDR3 length: 12 amino acids. CDR1 is GTSNPN, CDR2 SVGIG, per germline (reference sequence).

The chain links TRBV19 to TRBJ2-6; possibly TRBD1 for D (5 bases). CDR1 is LNHDA, CDR2 SQIVND, per germline (reference sequence). Between the trimmed V and J ends, which lost 3 bases and 0 bases, there was a span of 12 bases. The CDR3 length is 17 residues. CDR3: CASSIAGRTSGANVLTF. CDR3 nucleotides: TGTGCCAGTAGTATCGCAGGGCGCACCTCTGGGGCCAACGTCCTGACTTTC.

The chain combines TRBV18 with TRBJ2-7; D is ambiguous. Germline CDR1 KGHSH, CDR2 LQKENI. With 6 bases removed from V and 2 bases from J, the gap between germline ends came to 17 bases. There are 15 residues in the CDR3. In nucleotides, the CDR3 is TGTGCCAGCTCGCCGGGTCCCCGGTCGACCTACGAGCAGTACTTC. Its protein product is CASSPGPRSTYEQYF.

On this clone: The junction departs from germline at one end; a sequencing error may be responsible. The J gene is TRBJ1-2, the V gene TRBV6-5; 7 bases are shared with TRBD1. Germline assignment: CDR1 MNHEY and CDR2 SVGAGI. The CDR3 is made up of 11 amino acids. This CDR3 is CASSYSGQDTF. In DNA, the CDR3 is TGTGCCAGCAGTTACTCAGGACAGGATACATTC.

V is TRBV7-9 and J is TRBJ2-2, with D maybe TRBD2 (6 bases). Germline CDR1 and CDR2: SEHNR and FQNEAQ (reference sequence). The CDR3 covers 15 residues. The ends were cut back, 2 bases at V and 4 bases at J, with 11 bases in the middle. CDR3 in amino acids: CASSLRVGSTGELFF. The DNA for the CDR3 is TGTGCCAGCAGCTTAAGGGTCGGGAGCACCGGGGAGCTGTTTTTT.

V gene TRBV27 combines with J gene TRBJ2-3, with 8 bases identical to TRBD2. The CDR3 consists of 11 residues. Per the germline V gene, CDR1 is MNHEY and CDR2 is SMNVEV (reference sequence). The DNA of the CDR3 is TGTACTAGCGGAGTCACAGATACGCAGTATTTT. Its protein product is CTSGVTDTQYF.

J is TRBJ2-3 and V is TRBV6-1; TRBD1 might be the D (6 bases). Germline V lookup: CDR1 MNHNS, CDR2 SASEGT. This CDR3 is built from 14 residues. With 4 bases removed from V and 7 bases from J, the gap between germline ends came to 15 bases. The CDR3 here is CASSGPWDINTQYF. CDR3 nucleotide sequence: TGTGCCAGCAGTGGACCGTGGGACATCAATACGCAGTATTTT.